This T cell receptor (beta chain) was documented in a study of Graves' ophthalmopathy and Graves' hyperthyroidism. This clonotype was observed at least ten times. Scientists amplified the TCR beta CDR3 regions from RNA transcripts. Following a first-round RT-PCR that used HTBI primers, a second-round multiplex PCR was carried out. One entry per CDR3 protein, called by TCRdb with MiXCR from the multiplex PCR reads. The repertoire holds 450,000 to 600,000 distinct CDR3 sequences, with approximately 35% as singletons. The TCR comes from an adult man with Graves' hyperthyroidism. The specimen sequenced was peripheral blood or thyroid tissue (not recorded which).

This chain's CDR3 is CASSDGLGNQPQHF. CDR3 bases: TGCGCCAGCAGCGATGGATTGGGCAATCAGCCCCAGCATTTT. J is TRBJ1-5 and V is TRBV5-1; D is ambiguous. The germline CDR1 and CDR2 sequences are SGHRS and YFSETQ. The V end was cut by 4 bases, the J end by 2 bases, with 10 bases between. The CDR3 consists of 14 residues.